The rows below give T cell receptor beta chains drawn from one sample of a study of cytomegalovirus exposure and HLA in healthy donors. Sequencing was performed with immunoSEQ multiplex PCR; in TCRdb, only in-frame clones are kept and a portion is missing. Among fewer than 95,000 clones listed, less than 80% were seen once. The material sequenced was PBMCs. The receptors were gathered from a woman between 45 and 65 years old in good health and CMV-seropositive. Each CDR3 is given with its conserved first and last residue. A D gene is named only where the DNA matches it firmly. The size field is filled for only some rows; it gives once, few, many or a size class.

cdr3_aa,cdr3_nt,j_call,v_call,d_call,clone_size
CAWSVGLAGYEQYF,TGTGCCTGGAGTGTTGGACTAGCGGGCTACGAGCAGTACTTC,TRBJ2-7,TRBV30,TRBD2,once
CASSFRLAGEQETQYF,TGTGCCAGCAGCTTCCGTCTAGCGGGCGAACAAGAGACCCAGTACTTC,TRBJ2-5,TRBV13,TRBD2,few
CASSLGLYGYTF,TGTGCCAGCAGTTTGGGCCTATATGGCTACACCTTC,TRBJ1-2,TRBV28,NA,once
CASSPRQTTDTQYF,TGTGCCAGCAGCCCCCGACAGACCACAGATACGCAGTATTTT,TRBJ2-3,TRBV14,NA,few
CASSLRASGGQSDGYTF,TGTGCCAGCAGCTTACGAGCCTCGGGGGGCCAATCTGATGGCTACACCTTC,TRBJ1-2,TRBV7-6,NA,few
CASSSGQIYEQYF,TGTGCCAGCAGCTCGGGACAGATCTACGAGCAGTACTTC,TRBJ2-7,TRBV11-1,TRBD1,few
CASSQVEDNSPLHF,TGCGCCAGCAGCCAAGTTGAGGATAATTCACCCCTCCACTTT,TRBJ1-6,TRBV4-1,NA,NA
CSSSFGQDETQYF,TGTTCCAGCAGCTTCGGACAGGACGAGACCCAGTACTTC,TRBJ2-5,TRBV7-9,TRBD1,NA
CASSMGDRDSNEQYF,TGTGCCAGTAGTATGGGGGACAGGGATTCCAACGAGCAGTACTTC,TRBJ2-7,TRBV19,TRBD1,NA
CASSLDGANYGYTF,TGTGCCAGCAGTTTGGACGGGGCTAACTATGGCTACACCTTC,TRBJ1-2,TRBV28,NA,few
CASSPWGDQETQYF,TGTGCCAGCAGCCCCTGGGGCGACCAAGAGACCCAGTACTTC,TRBJ2-5,TRBV28,NA,NA
CASSSGGSSTEAFF,TGTGCCAGCAGCTCAGGGGGCTCGAGCACTGAAGCTTTCTTT,TRBJ1-1,TRBV5-4,TRBD1,NA
CASSSFRAGTNEKLFF,TGTGCCAGCAGCTCCTTCCGGGCAGGGACTAATGAAAAACTGTTTTTT,TRBJ1-4,TRBV11-2,NA,NA
CASSQEGHTEAFF,TGCGCCAGCAGCCAAGAGGGGCACACTGAAGCTTTCTTT,TRBJ1-1,TRBV4-1,NA,NA
CASSFGTGGNYGYTF,TGTGCCAGCAGCTTTGGAACAGGGGGAAACTATGGCTACACCTTC,TRBJ1-2,TRBV7-9,TRBD1,NA
CASSLDRENTEAFF,TGTGCCAGCAGCTTGGACAGGGAGAACACTGAAGCTTTCTTT,TRBJ1-1,TRBV5-6,NA,few
CSVASASHQPQHF,TGCAGCGTTGCCAGCGCTTCACATCAGCCCCAGCATTTT,TRBJ1-5,TRBV29-1,NA,once
CASSEGLAGGQETQYF,TGCGCCAGCAGTGAGGGACTAGCGGGGGGACAAGAGACCCAGTACTTC,TRBJ2-5,TRBV10-1,TRBD2,NA
CASSEGWMEGEGEEQYF,TGTGCCAGCAGTGAAGGGTGGATGGAGGGTGAAGGGGAAGAGCAGTACTTC,TRBJ2-7,TRBV6-1,NA,NA
CASSLAGTSSEQYF,TGTGCCAGCAGCTTAGCCGGGACTAGCAGCGAGCAGTACTTC,TRBJ2-7,TRBV7-8,TRBD2,few
CASSQDPLDRGIATNEKLFF,TGCGCCAGCAGCCAAGATCCCTTGGACAGGGGAATTGCAACTAATGAAAAACTGTTTTTT,TRBJ1-4,TRBV4-3,TRBD1,few